What follows are 29 T cell receptor beta chains derived from one specimen sequenced in a study of radiation and T cells in renal cell carcinoma. Measured with immunoSEQ multiplex PCR; TCRdb has only the in-frame clones, and not every one. Among under 200,000 clones listed, 88% were seen once. Described time point: blood 4 weeks post-SBRT, at nephrectomy. Treatment: 15 Gy SBRT to primary tumor, nephrectomy 4 weeks later. Sequenced here: blood, sampled from a patient whose treatment included radiotherapy and nephrectomy. The source is a woman in her forties or fifties with renal cell carcinoma.

The chain uses TRBV4-3 and TRBJ2-7; possible D gene TRBD1, 5 bases. Deletions cut 4 bases from V and 5 bases from J, with 15 bases between. Germline-derived CDR1 and CDR2 are LGHNA and YSLEER. The CDR3 runs to 14 residues. The CDR3 loop reads CASSPHIREHEQYF. CDR3 DNA: TGCGCCAGCAGCCCACACATCAGGGAACACGAGCAGTACTTC.

This sequence joins TRBV5-1 and TRBJ2-7; D is ambiguous. CDR3 length equals 13 residues. Trimming left V 4 bases short and J 3 bases short, with 11 bases between. Germline V gene data show CDR1 as SGHRS and CDR2 as YFSETQ. DNA for the CDR3: TGCGCCAGCAGCGCCGACGGAGACTACGAGCAGTACTTC. It specifies CASSADGDYEQYF.

The chain employs TRBV4-1 and TRBJ2-2; 10 nucleotides match TRBD2. The CDR3 consists of 17 residues. Germline lookup yields CDR1 MGHRA and CDR2 YSYEKL. V was pared by 3 bases and J by 7 bases, with 11 bases of the junction left unmatched. CDR3: CASSHRPASGGGGELFF. CDR3 DNA: TGCGCCAGCAGCCACCGCCCCGCTAGCGGGGGTGGCGGGGAGCTGTTTTTT.

A note on this clone: Germline and junction disagree at one end, which may indicate a read error. DNA of the CDR3: TGTGCTAGCAGCCCTTGGGACAGTGAGATCAACTCTGGAAACACCATATATTTT. Encoded protein: CASSPWDSEINSGNTIYF. The chain uses TRBV7-7 and TRBJ1-3, with TRBD1 identical over 7 bases. The CDR3 runs 18 residues. Germline V lookup: CDR1 SSHAT, CDR2 FNYEAQ (reference sequence).

This clone came up a few times. In DNA form, the CDR3 reads TGTGCCTGGAAAGCCTCTGGAAACACCATATATTTT. Translated, it gives CAWKASGNTIYF. This chain joins TRBV30 and TRBJ1-3; no definite D call. Trimming took off 4 bases at V and 0 bases at J, with 4 bases between the two ends. The germline V gene has CDR1 GTSNPN and CDR2 SVGIG (reference sequence). The CDR3 extends over 12 amino acids.

The J gene is TRBJ1-1, the V gene TRBV7-2; weak D call: TRBD1 (6 bases). CDR3 length equals 15 residues. V lost 6 bases and J 1 base, leaving 15 bases between the germline ends. The V gene's germline CDR1 is SGHTA and CDR2 FQGNSA. CDR3 region: CASSRTAEGNTEAFF. The CDR3 nucleotides are TGTGCCAGCAGTCGGACAGCCGAAGGGAACACTGAAGCTTTCTTT.

The chain is built from TRBV7-2 and TRBJ1-2; 7 positions agree with TRBD1. The CDR3 runs 15 residues. Germline V gene data show CDR1 as SGHTA and CDR2 as FQGNSA. Trimming removed 5 bases from V and 4 bases from J; junction bases left unmatched: 10. Here the CDR3 reads CASSPSGTATYGYTF. In DNA form, the CDR3 reads TGTGCCAGCAGCCCCTCCGGGACAGCGACCTATGGCTACACCTTC. Full variable domain (remainder filled in from reference TRBV7-2 and TRBJ1-2): GAGVSQSPSNKVTEKGKDVELRCDPISGHTALYWYRQSLGQGLEFLIYFQGNSAPDKSGLPSDRFSAERTGGSVSTLTIQRTQQEDSAVYLCASSPSGTATYGYTFGSGTRLTVV.

The chain is built from TRBV11-3 and TRBJ1-1; D gene uncertain. CDR3 size: 13 residues. The germline V gene has CDR1 SGHNT and CDR2 YENEEA. Trimming shortened V by 3 bases and J by 4 bases, and 9 bases separated the two germline ends. CDR3 nucleotide sequence: TGTGCCAGCAGCTTCGCCAGAGGCACTGAAGCTTTCTTT. This translates into CASSFARGTEAFF.

The rearrangement joins TRBV5-1 to TRBJ1-3; no reliable D call. The germline V gene encodes CDR1 SGHRS and CDR2 YFSETQ. Trimming took 4 bases from V and 2 from J, leaving 13 bases between them. CDR3 length equals 15 residues. CDR3 protein: CASSQEEGPGNTIYF. The CDR3, as DNA: TGCGCCAGCAGCCAAGAAGAAGGACCTGGAAACACCATATATTTT.

The chain is built from TRBV6-1 and TRBJ1-1; no reliable D call. Per germline, CDR1 MNHNS and CDR2 SASEGT. V lost 5 bases, J lost 1 base, and 11 bases lay in between. This CDR3 has 14 residues. The CDR3 DNA is TGTGCCAGCAGTTTATCAGTGAAGAACACTGAAGCTTTCTTT. This codes for CASSLSVKNTEAFF.

The CDR3 region is CASSLIKDFNEKLFF. Here the CDR3 DNA reads TGTGCCAGCAGCTTAATCAAGGACTTTAATGAAAAACTGTTTTTT. V usage is TRBV5-6 and J usage is TRBJ1-4; D call uncertain. The ends were cut back, 2 bases at V and 4 bases at J, with 12 bases in the middle. Per the germline V gene, CDR1 is SGHDT and CDR2 is YYEEEE. There are 15 residues in the CDR3.

The chain recombines TRBV2 with TRBJ1-4; possible D gene TRBD1, 6 bases. The germline gives CDR1 SNHLY, CDR2 FYNNEI. V lost 6 bases and J lost 8, with 13 bases in between. The CDR3 loop spans 13 amino acids. The CDR3 spells CASSQGSYEKLFF. CDR3 in DNA: TGTGCCAGCAGCCAGGGGTCATACGAAAAACTGTTTTTT.

Note on this clone: The same CDR3 also results from other DNA sequences found in this sample. This sequence joins TRBV29-1 and TRBJ2-7; D is possibly TRBD2 (5 bases). The CDR3 is 11 residues long. The V and J ends lost 3 bases and 3 bases respectively, with 6 bases between them. CDR1 SQVTM and CDR2 ANQGSEA come from the germline V gene. CDR3 sequence (DNA): TGCAGCGTTGAGGGGAGCTACGAGCAGTACTTC. Translated, it gives CSVEGSYEQYF.

Concerning this clone: As the CDR3 is not closed by the conserved phenylalanine or tryptophan, this likely results from a read error. V gene TRBV7-2 combines with J gene TRBJ1-1; no clear D gene. This CDR3 contains 13 residues. The V end was cut by 1 base, the J end by 5 bases, with 8 bases between. The germline V gene has CDR1 SGHTA and CDR2 FQGNSA. CDR3 coding DNA: TGTGCCAGCAGCTTAGAGTACGTAACTGAAGCTTTCCTT. It yields the protein CASSLEYVTEAFL.

There are a few counts of this clone. The same CDR3 also results from other DNA sequences found in this sample. The gene calls are TRBV30 and TRBJ1-1; TRBD1 is a possible D gene (5 bases). V lost 0 bases and J 4 bases, leaving 9 bases between the germline ends. CDR1 is GTSNPN and CDR2 is SVGIG in the germline V gene (reference sequence). This CDR3 contains 13 residues. CDR3 sequence (DNA): TGTGCCTGGAGTGTGTCTGGGGCCACTGAAGCTTTCTTT. Residues: CAWSVSGATEAFF.

This clone was recorded a few times. The rearrangement joins TRBV10-2 to TRBJ1-1; tentatively, D is TRBD1 (5 bases). The CDR3 runs 14 residues. CDR1 WSHSY and CDR2 SAAADI come from the germline V gene. Trimming shortened V by 7 bases and J by 2 bases, and 14 bases separated the two germline ends. Here the CDR3 DNA reads TGCGCCAGCATACCCGACAGAACCAACACTGAAGCTTTCTTT. Amino acids: CASIPDRTNTEAFF.

The V and J genes are TRBV19 and TRBJ1-5; TRBD1 aligns across 9 bases. This CDR3 comprises 14 residues. The V and J ends lost 4 bases and 11 bases, in that order; junction bases with no gene match: 9. Germline V gene sequence: CDR1 LNHDA, CDR2 SQIVND (reference sequence). The CDR3 DNA follows: TGTGCCAGTAGTAGAGGCGGGACAGGGTGGACCCAGCATTTT. Its translation: CASSRGGTGWTQHF.

The chain couples TRBV18 to TRBJ1-1, with a weak D call TRBD1 (6 bases). V was clipped by 4 bases and J by 0 bases, with 9 bases between them. Germline lookup yields CDR1 KGHSH and CDR2 LQKENI. This CDR3 has 14 amino acids. In DNA, the CDR3 is TGTGCCAGCTCACGGGGGGCGATGAACACTGAAGCTTTCTTT. Translation: CASSRGAMNTEAFF. Looking up the rest from reference TRBV18 and TRBJ1-1 gives the full variable domain: NAGVMQNPRHLVRRRGQEARLRCSPMKGHSHVYWYRQLPEEGLKFMVYLQKENIIDESGMPKERFSAEFPKEGPSILRIQQVVRGDSAAYFCASSRGAMNTEAFFGQGTRLTVV.

The rearrangement uses TRBV11-2 and TRBJ2-7; unclear D gene. Trimming shortened V by 0 bases and J by 4 bases, and 10 bases separated the two germline ends. The CDR3 consists of 14 residues. Per germline, CDR1 SGHAT and CDR2 FQNNGV. CDR3: CASSLDLQTYEQYF. In DNA form, the CDR3 reads TGTGCCAGCAGCTTAGATCTCCAAACTTACGAGCAGTACTTC.

This chain links TRBV18 with TRBJ1-1, with D tentatively TRBD1 (5 bases). The CDR3 contains 16 residues. The germline V gene encodes CDR1 KGHSH and CDR2 LQKENI. V was pared by 0 bases and J by 5 bases, with 16 bases between. The CDR3 DNA reads TGTGCCAGCTCACCACCTGAGAAGGGGAGGAGAACTGAAGCTTTCTTT. It is translated as CASSPPEKGRRTEAFF.

This clone was found a few times. The CDR3 DNA reads TGTGCCAGCAGTTTAGTGGTCGTCACTGAAGCTTTCTTT. Translated: CASSLVVVTEAFF. The J gene is TRBJ1-1, the V gene TRBV6-6; D is unclear. The CDR3 is made up of 13 amino acids. Germline-derived CDR1 and CDR2 are MNHNY and SVGAGI (reference sequence). The V gene lost 4 bases and the J gene lost 4 bases, with 10 bases spanning the gap.

This clone was counted once. The V gene is TRBV5-8, the J gene TRBJ1-4, with TRBD1 as a possible D gene (5 bases). Germline CDR1 and CDR2: SGHTS and YDEGEE. The CDR3 extends over 16 amino acids. With 4 bases removed from V and 0 bases from J, the gap between germline ends came to 13 bases. CDR3 in amino acids: CASSPAGRATNEKLFF. CDR3 sequence (DNA): TGTGCCAGCAGCCCAGCAGGGAGGGCAACTAATGAAAAACTGTTTTTT.

The V call is TRBV6-5, the J call TRBJ1-5, with a tentative D call TRBD1 (6 bases). The V end was cut by 6 bases, the J end by 0 bases, with 9 bases between. There are 14 residues in the CDR3. The V gene's germline CDR1 is MNHEY and CDR2 SVGAGI. The CDR3 region is CASRTGYSNQPQHF. CDR3 sequence (DNA): TGTGCCAGCAGAACAGGGTATAGCAATCAGCCCCAGCATTTT.

The CDR3 DNA is TGTGCCAGCAGCCAAGGGACTAGCGGGGGCACTACCGGGGAGCTGTTTTTT. Translating it yields CASSQGTSGGTTGELFF. V is TRBV7-8 and J is TRBJ2-2, with 14 positions matching TRBD2. Germline V gives CDR1 SGHVS, CDR2 FQNEAQ. Trimming at V came to 5 bases and at J to 5 bases, leaving 7 bases not matched to a gene. CDR3 length: 17 amino acids.

The J gene is TRBJ2-7, the V gene TRBV6-5; perhaps TRBD1 as D (6 bases). CDR3 size: 14 residues. The V and J ends lost 4 bases and 4 bases respectively, with 14 bases between them. The germline CDR1 and CDR2 sequences are MNHEY and SVGAGI. The CDR3 spells CASSSHWTDYEQYF. CDR3 DNA: TGTGCCAGCAGTTCCCATTGGACAGATTACGAGCAGTACTTC.

V and J are TRBV10-3 and TRBJ2-7, with no clear D. With 2 bases removed from V and 5 bases from J, the gap between germline ends came to 7 bases. The CDR3 has 12 amino acids. The germline CDR1 and CDR2 sequences are ENHRY and SYGVKD. In nucleotides, the CDR3 is TGTGCCATCAGTGAGGAAGACGACGAGCAGTACTTC. Residues: CAISEEDDEQYF.

The sample holds one count of this clone. The chain links TRBV25-1 to TRBJ2-2, with D tentatively TRBD1 (6 bases). This CDR3 has 16 amino acids. The germline gives CDR1 MGHDK, CDR2 SYGVNS. Trimming shortened V by 0 bases and J by 6 bases, and 14 bases separated the two germline ends. This chain's CDR3 is CASSEYIQGTAGELFF. CDR3 nucleotides: TGTGCCAGCAGTGAATATATCCAGGGGACCGCCGGGGAGCTGTTTTTT.

The sample holds one count of this clone. The V gene is TRBV7-9, the J gene TRBJ2-3, with 7 nucleotides matching TRBD2. CDR3 length: 14 amino acids. Germline V gene data show CDR1 as SEHNR and CDR2 as FQNEAQ (reference sequence). V shed 3 bases and J 2 bases; nucleotides not matched to a gene: 2. The CDR3 DNA follows: TGTGCCAGCAGCTTCAGCGGGGCCACAGATACGCAGTATTTT. Translating gives CASSFSGATDTQYF.

Written as DNA, the CDR3 is TGCGCCAGCAGGGCCTGGACTAGCGGGGCGTACAATGAGCAGTTCTTC. Encoded protein: CASRAWTSGAYNEQFF. V and J are TRBV10-2 and TRBJ2-1; 12 nucleotides align to TRBD2. Germline V lookup: CDR1 WSHSY, CDR2 SAAADI. The CDR3 length is 16 residues. Trimming removed 6 bases from V and 4 bases from J; junction bases left unmatched: 7.